What follows are 21 T cell receptor beta chains derived from one specimen sequenced in a study of early T cells in non-severe SARS-CoV-2 infection. MiXCR, applied by TCRdb to the 5' RACE reads, yields one record per CDR3 protein. Here the sample spans 25,000 to 35,000 distinct CDR3 sequences, under 5% being singletons. The material sequenced was whole blood. All receptors derive from an adult who was a healthcare worker with PCR-confirmed SARS-CoV-2 infection or an uninfected control (not recorded which).

In this sample, this clonotype turned up many times. This rearrangement joins TRBV6-1 to TRBJ2-1, with 7 bases that match TRBD2. CDR1 and CDR2 from the germline V gene are MNHNS and SASEGT. After removal of 8 bases from V and 11 bases from J, the junction contained 6 bases not matched to a gene. This CDR3 comprises 11 residues. CDR3 nucleotide sequence: TGTGCCAGCGCAAGCGGGATTAAGCAGTTCTTC. Protein: CASASGIKQFF.

The genes are TRBV7-2 and TRBJ2-1; 9 nucleotides match TRBD2. The V and J ends lost 5 bases and 8 bases, in that order; junction bases with no gene match: 13. Germline loops: CDR1 SGHTA, CDR2 FQGNSA. There are 16 residues in the CDR3. This chain's CDR3 is CASSLGGSGSWHEQFF. As DNA, the CDR3 is TGTGCCAGCAGCCTCGGGGGTAGCGGGAGTTGGCATGAGCAGTTCTTC.

This clonotype was counted many times. The rearrangement joins TRBV7-9 to TRBJ1-1; D perhaps matches TRBD1 (6 bases). The CDR3 sequence is 16 residues long. V dropped 5 bases and J dropped 1 base, with 17 bases sitting between them. The V gene's germline CDR1 is SEHNR and CDR2 FQNEAQ (reference sequence). CDR3 DNA: TGTGCCAGCAGCCCCCCTTCTACAGGGAGGAACACTGAAGCTTTCTTT. Encoded protein: CASSPPSTGRNTEAFF.

This clonotype was detected only a few times. The chain joins TRBV2 to TRBJ1-5; D is ambiguous. CDR1 is SNHLY and CDR2 is FYNNEI in the germline V gene. Between the trimmed V and J ends, which lost 2 bases and 4 bases, there was a span of 6 bases. The CDR3 totals 13 residues. The CDR3 here is CASSERANQPQHF. The DNA for the CDR3 is TGTGCCAGCAGTGAACGGGCGAATCAGCCCCAGCATTTT.

This clonotype was detected ten times or more. The V call is TRBV20-1, the J call TRBJ1-2; possibly TRBD1 for D (6 bases). The CDR3 covers 14 residues. V shed 5 bases and J shed 6 bases, with 19 bases lying between them. Germline V lookup: CDR1 DFQATT, CDR2 SNEGSKA (reference sequence). This CDR3 reads CSAPLPQGLHGYTF. As DNA, the CDR3 is TGCAGTGCTCCCCTGCCGCAGGGGTTACATGGCTACACCTTC.

This clonotype was picked up many times. V and J are TRBV4-3 and TRBJ2-2; D unclear. Germline CDR1 and CDR2: LGHNA and YSLEER. The CDR3 contains 13 residues. Trimming shortened V by 3 bases and J by 8 bases, and 10 bases separated the two germline ends. This CDR3 is CASSQTVGGELFF. The CDR3 DNA reads as TGCGCCAGCAGCCAGACGGTCGGTGGGGAGCTGTTTTTT.

This clonotype was observed at least ten times. The gene calls are TRBV27 and TRBJ2-3; D perhaps matches TRBD2 (5 bases). Germline V gene sequence: CDR1 MNHEY, CDR2 SMNVEV (reference sequence). CDR3 length: 14 residues. Trimming took 9 bases from V and 2 from J, leaving 15 bases between them. In nucleotides, the CDR3 is TGTGCCAGAGAGGGAGTTAGGGACACAGATACGCAGTATTTT. This codes for CAREGVRDTDTQYF.

This clonotype was detected many times. This chain uses TRBV18 with TRBJ2-1, with D perhaps TRBD1 or TRBD2 (5 bases each). Germline V gives CDR1 KGHSH, CDR2 LQKENI. This CDR3 region has 15 residues. Trimming removed 3 bases from V and 2 bases from J, with 11 bases in between. CDR3 region: CASSPRDQAYNEQFF. The CDR3 region has the DNA TGTGCCAGCTCACCCCGGGACCAGGCCTACAATGAGCAGTTCTTC.

This clonotype came up many times. The CDR3 DNA sequence: TGCGCCAGCAGCTTGGCTAGCGTGAACACCGGGGAGCTGTTTTTT. This codes for CASSLASVNTGELFF. This chain links TRBV5-1 with TRBJ2-2; possibly TRBD2 for D (6 bases). The germline CDR1 and CDR2 sequences are SGHRS and YFSETQ. The CDR3 length is 15 residues. V lost 0 bases, J lost 1 base, and 7 bases lay in between.

The chain employs TRBV20-1 and TRBJ2-5; D not resolved. The V and J ends lost 3 bases and 1 base respectively, with 9 bases between them. The germline gives CDR1 DFQATT, CDR2 SNEGSKA (reference sequence). The CDR3 runs to 13 residues. The CDR3 region is CSASVWGQETQYF. CDR3 in DNA: TGCAGTGCTAGTGTGTGGGGCCAAGAGACCCAGTACTTC.

This clonotype was seen a few times. J is TRBJ1-2 and V is TRBV7-8; possibly TRBD1 for D (6 bases). Deletions cut 2 bases from V and 0 bases from J, with 28 bases between. In germline, CDR1 is SGHVS, CDR2 FQNEAQ. The CDR3 contains 21 residues. The CDR3 nucleotides are TGTGCCAGCAGCTTACGGGTCCTTAAACGGGGGCCGTTCGGTTCTAACTATGGCTACACCTTC. It translates to CASSLRVLKRGPFGSNYGYTF.

There are many counts of this clonotype. CDR3 amino acids: CASSQDYRSSYNEQFF. The CDR3 DNA reads TGCGCCAGCAGCCAAGATTACAGAAGCTCCTACAATGAGCAGTTCTTC. The rearrangement joins TRBV4-3 to TRBJ2-1; D gene uncertain. The germline CDR1 and CDR2 sequences are LGHNA and YSLEER. V was clipped by 0 bases and J by 0 bases, with 9 bases between them. The CDR3 consists of 16 residues.

This clonotype was recorded at least ten times. In DNA form, the CDR3 reads TGTGCCAGCAGCTCTGGGGACTATGGCTACACCTTC. Its translation: CASSSGDYGYTF. The chain uses TRBV7-9 and TRBJ1-2, with no clear D. Germline assignment: CDR1 SEHNR and CDR2 FQNEAQ (reference sequence). Trimming left V 4 bases short and J 3 bases short, with 6 bases between. The CDR3 length is 12 residues.

The sample holds many counts of this clonotype. The chain combines TRBV7-2 with TRBJ1-4; possibly TRBD1 for D (5 bases). Trimming pared 2 bases from V and 11 bases from J, leaving 12 bases between. Per the germline V gene, CDR1 is SGHTA and CDR2 is FQGNSA. CDR3 length: 13 amino acids. The CDR3 DNA follows: TGTGCCAGCAGCTTAAGTGCAGGGCCCAAACTGTTTTTT. Protein product: CASSLSAGPKLFF.

In this sample, this clonotype turned up many times. This sequence joins TRBV24-1 and TRBJ2-1, with 9 bases matching TRBD2. The CDR3 totals 14 residues. The germline CDR1 and CDR2 sequences are KGHDR and SFDVKD. V lost 5 bases to trimming and J lost 9 bases; unmatched junction nucleotides: 7. CDR3 in DNA: TGTGCCACCAGTGCCGCGGGGGGGAAGGGTGAGCAGTTCTTC. Its translation: CATSAAGGKGEQFF.

This clonotype was picked up many times. The genes are TRBV6-2 or TRBV6-3 and TRBJ2-7, with 9 bases that match TRBD2. In germline, CDR1 is MNHEY, CDR2 SVGEGT. The junction had 15 bases not matched to a gene; V was cut back by 6 bases and J by 9 bases. CDR3 length: 15 residues. The CDR3 DNA follows: TGTGCCAGCAGGAGTAGCGGGGGACTTTTTAATCGGCAGTACTTC. The encoded protein is CASRSSGGLFNRQYF.

This clonotype was seen ten or more times. The chain recombines TRBV2 with TRBJ2-5; TRBD2 agrees at 11 bases. The germline V gene encodes CDR1 SNHLY and CDR2 FYNNEI. This CDR3 spans 14 amino acids. V lost 8 bases and J lost 0; bases outside the gene matches: 2. CDR3 sequence: CASGSGRDQETQYF. CDR3 nucleotides: TGTGCCAGCGGTAGCGGGAGGGACCAAGAGACCCAGTACTTC.

This clonotype was recorded at least ten times. The V and J genes are TRBV20-1 and TRBJ2-1, with TRBD1 as a possible D gene (5 bases). V was shortened by 3 bases and J by 12 bases, with 12 bases between the two germline ends. Germline CDR1 reads DFQATT; CDR2 reads SNEGSKA (reference sequence). The length of the CDR3 is 11 residues. CDR3 bases: TGCAGTGCTAGGGGGCCTAGGGGGCAGTTCTTC. Its translation: CSARGPRGQFF.

This clonotype was seen repeatedly, ten times or more. DNA of the CDR3: TGCGCCAGCAGCCAAGATCGTTCGGGGGGTCCCTACAATGAGCAGTTCTTC. Translated, it gives CASSQDRSGGPYNEQFF. J is TRBJ2-1 and V is TRBV4-3, with TRBD2 matching over 7 bases. Trimming took 0 bases from V and 2 from J; bases not matched to a gene: 7. CDR3 length: 17 amino acids. Germline V gives CDR1 LGHNA, CDR2 YSLEER.

This clonotype was counted many times. This rearrangement joins TRBV7-6 to TRBJ1-6; 7 nucleotides line up with TRBD1. V lost 1 base and J lost 7; bases outside the gene matches: 4. CDR3 length equals 15 residues. CDR1 and CDR2 (germline): SGHVS, FNYEAQ. The CDR3 loop is CASSLEAGGNSPLHF. CDR3 DNA sequence: TGTGCCAGCAGCTTAGAGGCAGGGGGAAATTCACCCCTCCACTTT.

Ten or more counts support this clonotype. The V gene is TRBV18, the J gene TRBJ2-1; no clear D. Trimming shortened V by 3 bases and J by 7 bases, and 19 bases separated the two germline ends. The CDR3 extends over 16 amino acids. Per germline, CDR1 KGHSH and CDR2 LQKENI. The CDR3 loop reads CASSPWIGRQRNEQFF. In DNA form, the CDR3 reads TGTGCCAGCTCACCTTGGATTGGCCGCCAACGTAATGAGCAGTTCTTC.